One T cell receptor beta chain is described in this entry. This clone was recorded a few times. Its antigen has not been determined. Per-nucleotide qualities are absent, and no much larger clonotype sits a single base away. Via the germline V gene, CDR1 is SGHTA and CDR2 FQGNSA. Taken from cysteine to phenylalanine, the CDR3 has 16 residues. The entry retains the CDR3 DNA only, 48 bases that are in frame from base 1. Clipping removes 1 base from V and 3 bases from J, with 6 as the unmatched junction base count. The source of the sample is a study of beta chain features in type 1 diabetes (dated by TCRdb to the late 2010s). For the study in its entirety: Mean age, gender distribution, total cell number and subset yield were not different between patients and healthy donors. A total of roughly 100,000,000 sorted cells were examined across all samples, and the number of cells per subset was strongly correlated with RNA yield. In the study, recently diagnosed type 1 diabetes patients and matched healthy donors were compared on the TCRB repertoires of their sorted circulating CD4+ T cell subsets. Regulatory and stem cell-like memory subsets were isolated from only 8 patients and about eight healthy donors, whereas naive and central memory subsets came from all 30 or so donors.

The paper's findings and limits, for the study overall: PCR may preferentially amplify shorter templates, but because patient and control samples were amplified and corrected together, any resulting skew would affect both groups equally. Naive, central memory and regulatory TCRB repertoires appeared more similar among patients than among healthy donors. Patients with type 1 diabetes made fewer insertions and deleted more nucleotides at VDJ recombination sites, implying thymic rearrangement abnormalities. A moderate but significant shortening of TCRB CDR3 length was observed in type 1 diabetes patients in all four CD4+ subsets. Because the HLA sub-analyses included only small numbers of individuals, any influence of HLA type on TCRB rearrangement was left unresolved. Because cDNA was sequenced instead of genomic DNA, activated cells with high expression could be over-represented, although the groups did not differ in activation or CD3 levels.

The High Capacity cDNA Reverse Transcription Kit was used to reverse transcribe all of the isolated RNA, meaning that expressed TCRB transcripts were what got sequenced. Naive, central memory and regulatory T cell samples underwent deep immunoSEQ sequencing, averaging about 3.57 million total reads per sample. Sorted cells were lysed in RLT buffer and RNA was extracted with DNase-treated RNeasy Micro or Mini kits, depending on cell number. To prevent cross-contamination, each cell subset was processed individually, whereas patient and healthy donor samples were processed jointly. The immunoSEQ multiplex PCR was used to amplify TCRB sequences from cDNA, generating 87-bp fragments that spanned the CDR3 region. Amplicons were sequenced on the Illumina HiSeq platform. As for the original processing: PCR bias was computationally corrected using synthetic template baselines, reads within Hamming distance 2 were collapsed, and singletons that could not be merged were discarded. Reads were aligned against IMGT so that V, D and J genes, CDR3 length and insertions or deletions at six rearrangement sites could be assigned. Clonotype counts were normalized to sorted cell number within each subset before computing true diversity and Gini coefficients with the tcR R package. Repertoire sharing was quantified using the overlap coefficient calculated on TCRB nucleotide sequences. TCRdb stores this immuneACCESS table with in-frame sequences only. Part of the clones is absent; in the studies checked, under half of the shortfall reflects unresolved V genes, and no reason is known for the rest. The DNA gave D and trimming, while V, J and clone size come from that table. The sample table records roughly 150,000 clones; around 8% of these occur just once. Of the sample, approximately 1% is held by the ten largest clones.

Each donor gave one peripheral blood draw, averaging approximately 0.12 L, which was collected into heparinised tubes. A BD FACSAria II was used to sort naive, central memory, regulatory and stem cell-like memory CD4+ T cells with a panel that included CD45RO, CCR7, CD25, CD127, CD95 and CD27. A purity above 98% was achieved for all sorted populations. Right away, PBMCs were isolated by Lymphoprep density gradient centrifugation and were stained directly, with no culture step. So that batch effects would be minimized, each experiment stained and sorted samples in pairs, pairing one healthy donor with one patient.

Recombination joined TRBV7-2 with TRBJ2-7; 10 bases in between match TRBD2. The sample was central memory CD4+ T cells from blood. The TCR sequence derives from a woman between 40 and 55 years old with type 1 diabetes. The CDR3 protein is CASSLVAGLASYEQYF. The nucleotide sequence is given as TGTGCCAGCAGCTTAGTGGCGGGACTAGCGAGCTACGAGCAGTACTTC.